A selection of T cell receptor beta chains follows, all from one sample in a study of PD-1 blockade in classical Hodgkin lymphoma. Profiling relied on immunoSEQ multiplex PCR, and the TCRdb table lists in-frame clones only, not all of them. This sample has 110,000 or so clones; approximately 90% occur once, and the top ten carry 15% to 20%. The sample here was peripheral blood mononuclear cells (PBMCs), taken before the fourth cycle of nivolumab. The receptors shown here come from a human donor with classical Hodgkin lymphoma. Each CDR3 is given with its conserved first and last residue. Fields, in order: V gene, clone size, J gene, D gene, CDR3 protein, CDR3 DNA. D genes are given only for firm matches. Size is stated for part of the rows, as once, few or many counts, or as a class when the clone is expanded.

>TRBV7-9|-|TRBJ2-3|-
CASSFGDPRDTQYF
TGTGCCAGCAGCTTCGGCGACCCCAGGGATACGCAGTATTTT
>TRBV28|-|TRBJ2-4|-
CASSSVTVAKNIQYF
TGTGCCAGCAGTTCTGTCACGGTAGCCAAAAACATTCAGTACTTC
>TRBV7-6|-|TRBJ2-3|-
CASSPRGPGLPDTQYF
TGTGCCAGCAGCCCGCGGGGCCCCGGCTTGCCAGATACGCAGTATTTT
>TRBV9|-|TRBJ2-6|-
CASSVRPVTRTSGANVLTF
TGTGCCAGCAGCGTAAGGCCCGTGACGAGAACCTCTGGGGCCAACGTCCTGACTTTC
>TRBV28|-|TRBJ2-1|-
CASSLVAGFTYSYNEQFF
TGTGCCAGCAGCCTGGTAGCAGGCTTCACCTACTCCTACAATGAGCAGTTCTTC
>TRBV9|-|TRBJ1-2|-
CASSVDNHGYTF
TGTGCCAGCAGCGTAGACAACCATGGCTACACCTTC
>TRBV14|-|TRBJ2-5|-
CASRSNRDWETQYF
TGTGCCAGCAGGTCCAATCGTGACTGGGAGACCCAGTACTTC
>TRBV10-3|-|TRBJ2-3|-
CAISGTSDTQYF
TGTGCCATCAGTGGGACATCAGATACGCAGTATTTT
>TRBV28|-|TRBJ1-1|-
CASSLPGQQNTEAFF
TGTGCCAGCAGTTTACCAGGGCAGCAGAACACTGAAGCTTTCTTT
>TRBV19|-|TRBJ1-5|-
CASSIWYSNQPQHF
TGTGCCAGTAGTATATGGTATAGCAATCAGCCCCAGCATTTT
>TRBV18|-|TRBJ2-1|-
CASSPLPAPSSYNEQFF
TGTGCCAGCTCACCATTGCCAGCGCCGAGCTCCTACAATGAGCAGTTCTTC
>TRBV5-4|-|TRBJ1-1|-
CASSLDGWAFF
TGTGCCAGCAGCCTGGACGGATGGGCTTTCTTT
>TRBV19|once|TRBJ1-2|-
CASSNGRPPYGYTF
TGTGCCAGTAGTAATGGACGGCCTCCCTATGGCTACACCTTC
>TRBV9|-|TRBJ2-7|-
CASSVYPGTPLEQYF
TGTGCCAGCAGCGTTTACCCCGGGACCCCGCTGGAGCAGTACTTC
>TRBV5-1|-|TRBJ2-7|TRBD2
CASSRLAGESEQYF
TGCGCCAGCAGCAGGCTAGCGGGAGAAAGCGAGCAGTACTTC
>TRBV19|-|TRBJ1-1|-
CASSSPHQRQHKAFF
TGTGCCAGTAGTTCACCCCATCAACGACAGCATAAAGCTTTCTTT
>TRBV21-1|once|TRBJ1-1|-
CASRLAGEGASTEAFF
TGTGCCAGCAGGTTAGCGGGGGAAGGGGCGAGCACTGAAGCTTTCTTT
>TRBV5-1|-|TRBJ1-1|-
CASSLEIGGAGTEAFF
TGCGCCAGCAGCTTGGAGATCGGGGGCGCGGGCACTGAAGCTTTCTTT
>TRBV6-5|-|TRBJ2-7|TRBD2
CASSYSIGGGDEQYF
TGTGCCAGCAGTTACTCGATCGGGGGGGGCGACGAGCAGTACTTC
>TRBV6-5|-|TRBJ2-7|TRBD1
CASSYSGTGIYEQYF
TGTGCCAGCAGTTACTCCGGGACAGGGATCTACGAGCAGTACTTC
>TRBV5-4|-|TRBJ2-4|-
CASSFNRAKNIQYF
TGTGCCAGCAGCTTCAACAGAGCCAAAAACATTCAGTACTTC
>TRBV4-3|few|TRBJ2-7|TRBD1
CASSQEGTGGYEQYF
TGCGCCAGCAGCCAAGAAGGGACAGGCGGCTACGAGCAGTACTTC
>TRBV5-1|-|TRBJ2-5|-
CASNLIARQETQYF
TGCGCCAGCAACCTAATTGCGAGGCAAGAGACCCAGTACTTC
>TRBV5-1|few|TRBJ2-2|-
CASRPEGTQNTGELFF
TGCGCCAGCAGGCCTGAGGGCACACAAAACACCGGGGAGCTGTTTTTT
>TRBV7-9|-|TRBJ2-6|-
CASSSAMGGSGANVLTF
TGTGCCAGCAGCTCCGCCATGGGGGGCTCTGGGGCCAACGTCCTGACTTTC
>TRBV7-9|-|TRBJ2-1|TRBD2
CASSRTSGGNEQFF
TGTGCCAGCAGCCGGACTAGCGGGGGCAATGAGCAGTTCTTC
>TRBV15|-|TRBJ1-1|-
CATSRDRDTEAFF
TGTGCCACCAGCAGAGACAGGGACACTGAAGCTTTCTTT
>TRBV7-2|-|TRBJ2-2|-
CASSFTGWKNGELFF
TGTGCCAGCAGCTTCACAGGGTGGAAGAACGGGGAGCTGTTTTTT
>TRBV28|once|TRBJ2-5|TRBD1
CASSPPGQRLGETQYF
TGTGCCAGCAGCCCACCGGGACAGCGCTTAGGGGAGACCCAGTACTTC
>TRBV5-1|-|TRBJ2-7|TRBD2
CASQAGGSSYEQYF
TGCGCCAGCCAAGCGGGAGGGAGCTCCTACGAGCAGTACTTC
>TRBV12-5|-|TRBJ1-5|-
CASGLVPRDPQPQHF
TGTGCTAGTGGTTTGGTACCCAGGGACCCCCAGCCCCAGCATTTT
>TRBV5-1|-|TRBJ2-1|-
CASSLGSASTYNEQFF
TGCGCCAGCAGCTTGGGGTCAGCTAGCACCTACAATGAGCAGTTCTTC
>TRBV28|-|TRBJ2-3|TRBD1
CASSFGTGQTDTQYF
TGTGCCAGCAGTTTCGGGACAGGGCAGACAGATACGCAGTATTTT
>TRBV9|-|TRBJ1-4|-
CASSVAVATNEKLFF
TGTGCCAGCAGCGTAGCTGTAGCAACTAATGAAAAACTGTTTTTT
>TRBV5-1|-|TRBJ2-5|-
CASSLRTIRERGTQYF
TGCGCCAGCAGCTTAAGGACTATCCGGGAGAGGGGGACCCAGTACTTC
>TRBV6-5|once|TRBJ2-7|-
CATKIPYEQYF
TGTGCCACGAAAATACCCTACGAGCAGTACTTC